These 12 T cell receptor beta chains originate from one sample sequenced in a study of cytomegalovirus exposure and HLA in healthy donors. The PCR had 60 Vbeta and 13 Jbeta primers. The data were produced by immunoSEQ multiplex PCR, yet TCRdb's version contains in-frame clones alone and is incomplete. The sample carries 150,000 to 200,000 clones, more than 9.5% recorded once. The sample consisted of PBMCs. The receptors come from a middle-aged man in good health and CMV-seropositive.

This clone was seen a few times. Here the CDR3 DNA reads TGTGCCTGGAAGGGGTCGTCCGGGGAGCTGTTTTTT. It translates to CAWKGSSGELFF. V gene TRBV30 combines with J gene TRBJ2-2; TRBD1 is a possible D gene (5 bases). The CDR3 runs to 12 residues. Trimming took 4 bases from V and 6 from J, leaving 9 bases between them. The germline V gene has CDR1 GTSNPN and CDR2 SVGIG (reference sequence).

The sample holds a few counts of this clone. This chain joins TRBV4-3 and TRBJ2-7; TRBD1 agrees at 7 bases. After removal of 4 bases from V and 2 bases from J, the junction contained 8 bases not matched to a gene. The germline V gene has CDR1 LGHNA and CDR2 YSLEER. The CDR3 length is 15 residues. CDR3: CASSLRQGNPYEQYF. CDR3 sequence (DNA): TGCGCCAGCAGCCTTCGACAGGGAAACCCCTACGAGCAGTACTTC.

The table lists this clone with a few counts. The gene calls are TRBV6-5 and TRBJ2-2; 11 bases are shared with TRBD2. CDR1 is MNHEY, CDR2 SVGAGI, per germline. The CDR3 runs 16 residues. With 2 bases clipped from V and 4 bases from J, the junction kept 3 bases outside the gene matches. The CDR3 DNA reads TGTGCCAGCAGTTACAGACTAGCGGGGATCACCGGGGAGCTGTTTTTT. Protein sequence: CASSYRLAGITGELFF.

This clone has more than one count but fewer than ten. The CDR3 protein is CASSTGPRVGQPQHF. The DNA for the CDR3 is TGTGCCAGTAGTACCGGCCCCCGGGTCGGGCAGCCCCAGCATTTT. V and J are TRBV19 and TRBJ1-5; D is unclear. This CDR3 region has 15 residues. Deletions cut 4 bases from V and 7 bases from J, with 17 bases between. Germline values: CDR1 LNHDA, CDR2 SQIVND (reference sequence).

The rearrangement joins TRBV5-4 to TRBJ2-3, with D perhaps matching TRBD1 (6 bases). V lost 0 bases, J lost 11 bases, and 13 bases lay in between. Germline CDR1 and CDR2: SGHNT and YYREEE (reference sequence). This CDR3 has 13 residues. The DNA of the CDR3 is TGTGCCAGCAGCTTGGACCGGGACACAGGGCAGTATTTT. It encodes CASSLDRDTGQYF.

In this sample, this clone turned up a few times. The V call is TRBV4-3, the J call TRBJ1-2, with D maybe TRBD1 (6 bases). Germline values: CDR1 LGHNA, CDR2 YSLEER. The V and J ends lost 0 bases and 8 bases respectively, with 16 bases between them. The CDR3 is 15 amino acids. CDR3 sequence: CASSQEVREGGGYTF. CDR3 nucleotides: TGCGCCAGCAGCCAAGAAGTCCGGGAGGGGGGAGGCTACACCTTC.

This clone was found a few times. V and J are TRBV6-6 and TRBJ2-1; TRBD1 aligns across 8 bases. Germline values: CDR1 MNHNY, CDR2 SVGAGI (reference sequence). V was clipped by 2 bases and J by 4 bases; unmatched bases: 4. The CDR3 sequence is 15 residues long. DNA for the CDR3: TGTGCCAGCAGTTACGGCCAGGGGGCTTACAATGAGCAGTTCTTC. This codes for CASSYGQGAYNEQFF.

CDR3 residues: CASSLAGTGSYNSPLHF. CDR3 in DNA: TGTGCCAGCAGCTTGGCTGGCACGGGAAGCTATAATTCACCCCTCCACTTT. The chain links TRBV5-4 to TRBJ1-6; D ambiguous. Deletions cut 0 bases from V and 3 bases from J, with 13 bases between. Germline V gene sequence: CDR1 SGHNT, CDR2 YYREEE (reference sequence). There are 17 residues in the CDR3.

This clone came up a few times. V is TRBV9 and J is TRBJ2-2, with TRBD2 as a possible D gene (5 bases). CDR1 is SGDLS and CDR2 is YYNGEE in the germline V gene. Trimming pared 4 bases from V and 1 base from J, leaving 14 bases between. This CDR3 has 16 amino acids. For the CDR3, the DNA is TGTGCCAGCAGCCCCCCGGACTTTAAGAACACCGGGGAGCTGTTTTTT. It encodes CASSPPDFKNTGELFF.

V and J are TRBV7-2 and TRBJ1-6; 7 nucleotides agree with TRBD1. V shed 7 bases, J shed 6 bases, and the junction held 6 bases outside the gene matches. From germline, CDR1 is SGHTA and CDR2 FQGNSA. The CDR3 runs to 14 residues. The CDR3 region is CASTQDRTNSPLHF. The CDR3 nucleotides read TGTGCCAGCACCCAGGACAGGACTAATTCACCCCTCCACTTT.

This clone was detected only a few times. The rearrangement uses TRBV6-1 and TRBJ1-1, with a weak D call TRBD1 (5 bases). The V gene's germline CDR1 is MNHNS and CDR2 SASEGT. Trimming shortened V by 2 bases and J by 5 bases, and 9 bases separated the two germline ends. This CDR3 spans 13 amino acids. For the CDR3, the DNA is TGTGCCAGCAGTGAACAGGGAGGGACTGAAGCTTTCTTT. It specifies CASSEQGGTEAFF.

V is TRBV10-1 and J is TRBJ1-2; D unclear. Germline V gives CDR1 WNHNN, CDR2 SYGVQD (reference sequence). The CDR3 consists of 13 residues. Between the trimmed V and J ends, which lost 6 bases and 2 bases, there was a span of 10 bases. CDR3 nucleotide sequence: TGCGCCAGCAGCCGGGATCCCAACTATGGCTACACCTTC. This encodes CASSRDPNYGYTF.